These 17 T cell receptor beta chains were all obtained from the same sample, sequenced in a study of T cell responses to AZD1222 COVID-19 vaccine. The protocol was immunoSEQ multiplex PCR, while the TCRdb copy is restricted to in-frame clones and leaves out a portion. In the table there are about 130,000 clones, roughly 85% of which are singletons. Sequenced here: peripheral blood, sampled on day 0 of AZD1222 vaccination. The receptors shown here come from an adult in good health.

The J gene is TRBJ1-1, the V gene TRBV5-1, with 9 bases that match TRBD1. With 5 bases clipped from V and 5 bases from J, the junction kept 7 bases outside the gene matches. Germline V CDR1 and CDR2: SGHRS, YFSETQ. The CDR3 covers 14 residues. The DNA of the CDR3 is TGCGCCAGCAGGCCGACAGGGGGACAAACTGAAGCTTTCTTT. The encoded protein is CASRPTGGQTEAFF.

This clone has a handful of counts. The V and J genes are TRBV6-1 and TRBJ1-5; D might be TRBD1 (6 bases). The length of the CDR3 is 15 residues. Germline CDR1 MNHNS, CDR2 SASEGT. The V and J ends lost 3 bases and 4 bases respectively, with 13 bases between them. The CDR3 bases are TGTGCCAGCAGTGACAAAAAGGGGGGGAATCAGCCCCAGCATTTT. Its translation is CASSDKKGGNQPQHF.

The chain joins TRBV4-1 to TRBJ2-1; no definite D call. CDR3 length: 16 residues. In germline, CDR1 is MGHRA, CDR2 YSYEKL. The germline V and J ends were trimmed by 3 bases and 2 bases, with 14 bases remaining between them. The DNA of the CDR3 is TGCGCCAGCAGCCAGCCAGGCAGGAGAACCTACAATGAGCAGTTCTTC. This translates into CASSQPGRRTYNEQFF.

The chain recombines TRBV12-5 with TRBJ2-3, with D unclear. The CDR3 loop spans 16 amino acids. Trimming took off 5 bases at V and 0 bases at J, with 15 bases between the two ends. Per germline, CDR1 LGHNT and CDR2 FRNRAP. The CDR3 here is CASGPPYYSSTDTQYF. The CDR3 DNA is TGTGCTAGTGGTCCACCCTATTACAGTAGCACAGATACGCAGTATTTT. Variable domain in full (rest from reference TRBV12-5 and TRBJ2-3): DARVTQTPRHKVTEMGQEVTMRCQPILGHNTVFWYRQTMMQGLELLAYFRNRAPLDDSGMPKDRFSAEMPDATLATLKIQPSEPRDSAVYFCASGPPYYSSTDTQYFGPGTRLTVL.

As DNA, the CDR3 is TGTGCCAGCAGCTTACTTGGACTAGCGGGGACCGGGGAGCTGTTTTTT. Translated, it gives CASSLLGLAGTGELFF. The chain joins TRBV7-9 to TRBJ2-2; TRBD2 aligns across 12 bases. This CDR3 spans 16 amino acids. Germline V gene sequence: CDR1 SEHNR, CDR2 FQNEAQ (reference sequence). V was clipped by 2 bases and J by 5 bases; unmatched bases: 3. The complete variable domain, with remaining parts taken from reference TRBV7-9 and TRBJ2-2, reads DTGVSQNPRHKITKRGQNVTFRCDPISEHNRLYWYRQTLGQGPEFLTYFQNEAQLEKSRLLSDRFSAERPKGSFSTLEIQRTEQGDSAMYLCASSLLGLAGTGELFFGEGSRLTVL.

In this sample, this clone turned up once. The CDR3 protein is CASSLDRTGANVLTF. As DNA, the CDR3 is TGTGCCAGCAGCTTAGACAGAACTGGGGCCAACGTCCTGACTTTC. The J gene is TRBJ2-6, the V gene TRBV7-2; no reliable D call. CDR3 length equals 15 residues. The V and J ends lost 1 base and 2 bases respectively, with 6 bases between them. CDR1 and CDR2 from the germline V gene are SGHTA and FQGNSA.

The genes are TRBV5-1 and TRBJ1-2, with 9 nucleotides matching TRBD1. The CDR3 sequence is 15 residues long. The V gene's germline CDR1 is SGHRS and CDR2 YFSETQ. After removal of 4 bases from V and 8 bases from J, the junction contained 12 bases not matched to a gene. In DNA form, the CDR3 reads TGCGCCAGCAGCACGGGACAGGGAGCAGCGTGGGGCTACACCTTC. Its protein product is CASSTGQGAAWGYTF.

The chain has TRBV6-5 and TRBJ2-1; the D is unclear. Germline loops: CDR1 MNHEY, CDR2 SVGAGI. V was cut by 0 bases and J by 7 bases, with 4 bases left in between. There are 12 residues in the CDR3. As DNA, the CDR3 is TGTGCCAGCAGTTACTCGGTAAATGAGCAGTTCTTC. It specifies CASSYSVNEQFF.

This rearrangement joins TRBV6-5 to TRBJ1-2; 11 nucleotides align to TRBD1. Germline CDR1 and CDR2: MNHEY and SVGAGI. This CDR3 has 15 amino acids. V shed 0 bases and J 7 bases; nucleotides not matched to a gene: 4. The CDR3 DNA reads TGTGCCAGCAGTTACTCAGGACAGGGGGCTTTTGGCTACACCTTC. It is translated as CASSYSGQGAFGYTF.

The rearrangement uses TRBV11-3 and TRBJ2-7, with 11 bases matching TRBD2. J lost 5 bases, V lost 3 bases, and 6 bases had no gene match. Germline CDR1 SGHNT, CDR2 YENEEA. This CDR3 spans 15 amino acids. In DNA form, the CDR3 reads TGTGCCAGCAGCTTTTCGACTAGCGGGATCGACGAGCAGTACTTC. Translating gives CASSFSTSGIDEQYF.

This chain links TRBV19 with TRBJ1-3; D is uncertain. This CDR3 spans 16 amino acids. Germline lookup yields CDR1 LNHDA and CDR2 SQIVND (reference sequence). V lost 4 bases and J lost 0, with 13 bases in between. CDR3 in amino acids: CASSTLNYGSGNTIYF. The CDR3, as DNA: TGTGCCAGTAGTACCCTCAATTACGGCTCTGGAAACACCATATATTTT.

The chain combines TRBV11-3 with TRBJ2-1; D possibly corresponds to TRBD2 (5 bases). The CDR3 contains 16 residues. V lost 3 bases, J lost 2 bases, and 14 bases lay in between. CDR1 and CDR2 from the germline V gene are SGHNT and YENEEA. The CDR3 spells CASSFHGSGTYNEQFF. The DNA for the CDR3 is TGTGCCAGCAGCTTCCATGGTTCCGGGACCTACAATGAGCAGTTCTTC.

The chain couples TRBV18 to TRBJ2-5; D is ambiguous. Germline values: CDR1 KGHSH, CDR2 LQKENI. V dropped 2 bases and J dropped 2 bases, with 6 bases sitting between them. The CDR3 is 13 residues long. The CDR3 protein is CASSPRQQETQYF. The CDR3 coding sequence is TGTGCCAGCTCACCAAGACAACAAGAGACCCAGTACTTC.

This clone was seen a handful of times. J is TRBJ2-2 and V is TRBV2; possible D gene TRBD2, 5 bases. Trimming took off 5 bases at V and 3 bases at J, with 13 bases between the two ends. Germline CDR1 is SNHLY and CDR2 is FYNNEI. The CDR3 sequence is 15 residues long. The CDR3 reads CASSHDYTDTGELFF. CDR3 DNA sequence: TGTGCCAGCAGTCATGACTATACCGACACCGGGGAGCTGTTTTTT.

V usage is TRBV5-4 and J usage is TRBJ2-5; 8 bases agree with TRBD2. Trimming took 0 bases from V and 0 from J; bases not matched to a gene: 7. The CDR3 loop spans 17 amino acids. Germline CDR1 SGHNT, CDR2 YYREEE (reference sequence). The CDR3 loop is CASSLVFAGGDQETQYF. CDR3 sequence (DNA): TGTGCCAGCAGCTTGGTATTTGCGGGGGGTGACCAAGAGACCCAGTACTTC.

This clone showed up just a few times. V gene TRBV19 combines with J gene TRBJ2-2, with TRBD1 matching over 8 bases. V was pared by 6 bases and J by 6 bases, with 9 bases of the junction left unmatched. Germline CDR1 reads LNHDA; CDR2 reads SQIVND (reference sequence). This CDR3 contains 15 residues. CDR3 nucleotides: TGTGCCAGTAGCCCGTGGACAGGGATGGCCGGGGAGCTGTTTTTT. It is translated as CASSPWTGMAGELFF.

The chain recombines TRBV4-1 with TRBJ2-3; 9 bases match TRBD2. The CDR3 covers 17 residues. V gave up 0 bases and J gave up 2 bases; unmatched junction bases: 6. The germline V gene has CDR1 MGHRA and CDR2 YSYEKL. This CDR3 reads CASSQDGLAGNTDTQYF. As DNA, the CDR3 is TGCGCCAGCAGCCAAGATGGGCTAGCGGGGAACACAGATACGCAGTATTTT.